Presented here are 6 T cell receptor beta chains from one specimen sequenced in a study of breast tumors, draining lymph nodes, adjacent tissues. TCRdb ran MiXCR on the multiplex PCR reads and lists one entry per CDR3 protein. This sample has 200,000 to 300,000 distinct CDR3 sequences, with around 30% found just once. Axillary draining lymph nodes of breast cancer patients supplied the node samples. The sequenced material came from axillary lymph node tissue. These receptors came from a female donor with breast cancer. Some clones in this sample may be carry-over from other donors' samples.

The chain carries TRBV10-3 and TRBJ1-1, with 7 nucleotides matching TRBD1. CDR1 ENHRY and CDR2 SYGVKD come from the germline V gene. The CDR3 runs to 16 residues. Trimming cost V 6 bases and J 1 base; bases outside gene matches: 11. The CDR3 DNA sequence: TGTGCCATCAGGGAAAACAGGGGAGATGGGAACACTGAAGCTTTCTTT. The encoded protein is CAIRENRGDGNTEAFF.

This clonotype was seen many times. In DNA, the CDR3 is TGTGCCAGCAGCCCCTCGGGACAGGGTTACGAGCAGTACTTC. This translates into CASSPSGQGYEQYF. The chain employs TRBV9 and TRBJ2-7; 9 positions match TRBD1. Looked up from germline, CDR1 is SGDLS and CDR2 is YYNGEE. The CDR3 runs 14 residues. The V gene end was trimmed by 4 bases and the J gene end by 4 bases; junction bases not matched to a gene: 6.

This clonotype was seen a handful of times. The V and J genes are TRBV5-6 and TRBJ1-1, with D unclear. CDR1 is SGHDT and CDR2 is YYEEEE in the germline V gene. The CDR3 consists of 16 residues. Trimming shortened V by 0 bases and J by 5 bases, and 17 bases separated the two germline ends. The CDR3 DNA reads TGTGCCAGCAGCTTGGCCACACCCGGAGGGAGTACTGAAGCTTTCTTT. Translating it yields CASSLATPGGSTEAFF.

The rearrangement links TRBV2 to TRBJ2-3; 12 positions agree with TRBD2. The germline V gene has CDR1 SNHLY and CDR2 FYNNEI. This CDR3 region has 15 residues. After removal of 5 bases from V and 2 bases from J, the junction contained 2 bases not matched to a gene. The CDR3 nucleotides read TGTGCCAGCAGTCGGACTAGCGGGAACACAGATACGCAGTATTTT. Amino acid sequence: CASSRTSGNTDTQYF.

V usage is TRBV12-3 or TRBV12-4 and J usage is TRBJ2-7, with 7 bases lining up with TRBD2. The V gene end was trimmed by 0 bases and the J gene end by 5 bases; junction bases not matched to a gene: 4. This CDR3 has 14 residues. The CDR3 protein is CASSLAGGYHEQYF. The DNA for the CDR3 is TGTGCCAGCAGTTTAGCGGGAGGGTACCACGAGCAGTACTTC.

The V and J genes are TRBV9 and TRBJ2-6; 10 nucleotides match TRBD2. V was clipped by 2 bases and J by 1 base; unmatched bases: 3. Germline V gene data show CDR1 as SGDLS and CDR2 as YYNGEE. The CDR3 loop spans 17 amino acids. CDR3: CASSVASGSSGANVLTF. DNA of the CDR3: TGTGCCAGCAGCGTCGCTAGCGGGAGTTCTGGGGCCAACGTCCTGACTTTC.